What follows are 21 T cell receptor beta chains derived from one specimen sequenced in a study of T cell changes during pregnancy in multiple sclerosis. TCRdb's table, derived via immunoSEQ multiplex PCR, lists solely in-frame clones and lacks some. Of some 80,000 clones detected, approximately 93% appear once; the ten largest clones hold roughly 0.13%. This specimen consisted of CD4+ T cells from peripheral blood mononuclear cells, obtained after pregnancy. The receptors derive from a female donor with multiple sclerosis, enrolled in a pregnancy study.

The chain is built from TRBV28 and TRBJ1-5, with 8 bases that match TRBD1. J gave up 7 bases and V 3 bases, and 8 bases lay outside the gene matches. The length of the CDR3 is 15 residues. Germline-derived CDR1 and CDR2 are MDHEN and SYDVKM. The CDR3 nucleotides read TGTGCCAGCAGTTTTTTCGACAGGGGTGGGCAGCCCCAGCATTTT. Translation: CASSFFDRGGQPQHF.

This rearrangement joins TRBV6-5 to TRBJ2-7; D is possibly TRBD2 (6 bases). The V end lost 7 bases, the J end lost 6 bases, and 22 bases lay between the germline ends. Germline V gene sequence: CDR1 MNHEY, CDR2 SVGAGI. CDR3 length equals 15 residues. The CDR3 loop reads CASIPFAGGHSEQYF. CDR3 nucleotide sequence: TGTGCCAGCATACCCTTCGCAGGAGGGCACAGCGAGCAGTACTTC.

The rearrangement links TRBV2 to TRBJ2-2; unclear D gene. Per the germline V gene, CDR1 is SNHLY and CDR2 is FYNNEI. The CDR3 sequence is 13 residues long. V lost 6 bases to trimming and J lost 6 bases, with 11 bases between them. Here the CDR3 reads CASSPEVAGELFF. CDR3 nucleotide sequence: TGTGCCAGCAGCCCCGAGGTGGCCGGGGAGCTGTTTTTT.

The CDR3 coding sequence is TGTGCCAGCAGCTTGAGACAGCTCTATGGCTACACCTTC. Its protein product is CASSLRQLYGYTF. This chain connects TRBV7-2 to TRBJ1-2; D perhaps matches TRBD1 (5 bases). There are 13 residues in the CDR3. V lost 3 bases to trimming and J lost 4 bases, with 9 bases between them. CDR1 and CDR2 from the germline V gene are SGHTA and FQGNSA.

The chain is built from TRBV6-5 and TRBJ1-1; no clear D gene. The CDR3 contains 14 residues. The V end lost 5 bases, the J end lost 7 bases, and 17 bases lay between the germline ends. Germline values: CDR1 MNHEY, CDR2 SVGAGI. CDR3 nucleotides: TGTGCCAGCAGTCCGCAATCGGCCGGGATTGAAGCTTTCTTT. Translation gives CASSPQSAGIEAFF.

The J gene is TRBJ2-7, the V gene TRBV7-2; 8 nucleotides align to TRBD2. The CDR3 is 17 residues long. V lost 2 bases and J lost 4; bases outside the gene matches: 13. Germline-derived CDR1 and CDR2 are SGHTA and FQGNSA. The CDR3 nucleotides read TGTGCCAGCAGCTTATCTATTGGGACTAGGAGGGATTACGAGCAGTACTTC. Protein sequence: CASSLSIGTRRDYEQYF. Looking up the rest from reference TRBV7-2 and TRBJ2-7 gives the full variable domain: GAGVSQSPSNKVTEKGKDVELRCDPISGHTALYWYRQSLGQGLEFLIYFQGNSAPDKSGLPSDRFSAERTGGSVSTLTIQRTQQEDSAVYLCASSLSIGTRRDYEQYFGPGTRLTVT.

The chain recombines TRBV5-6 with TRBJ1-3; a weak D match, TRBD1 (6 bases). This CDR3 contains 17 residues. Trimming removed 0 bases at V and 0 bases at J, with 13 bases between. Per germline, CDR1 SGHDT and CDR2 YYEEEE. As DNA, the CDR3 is TGTGCCAGCAGCTTGGGTACAGGGCGATCCTCTGGAAACACCATATATTTT. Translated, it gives CASSLGTGRSSGNTIYF.

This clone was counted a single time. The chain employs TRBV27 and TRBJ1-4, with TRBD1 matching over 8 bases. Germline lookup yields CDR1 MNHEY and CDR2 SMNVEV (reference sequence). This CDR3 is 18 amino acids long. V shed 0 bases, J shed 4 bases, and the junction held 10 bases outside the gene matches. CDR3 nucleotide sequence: TGTGCCAGCAGTTTATCCCCACCGACAGGGGCGCTTAATGAAAAACTGTTTTTT. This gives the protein CASSLSPPTGALNEKLFF.

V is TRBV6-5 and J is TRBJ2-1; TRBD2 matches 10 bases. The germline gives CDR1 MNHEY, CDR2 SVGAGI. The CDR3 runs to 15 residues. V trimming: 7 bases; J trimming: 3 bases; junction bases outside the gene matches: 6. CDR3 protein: CASMFRLAGYNEQFF. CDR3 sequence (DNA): TGTGCCAGCATGTTTCGACTAGCGGGCTACAATGAGCAGTTCTTC.

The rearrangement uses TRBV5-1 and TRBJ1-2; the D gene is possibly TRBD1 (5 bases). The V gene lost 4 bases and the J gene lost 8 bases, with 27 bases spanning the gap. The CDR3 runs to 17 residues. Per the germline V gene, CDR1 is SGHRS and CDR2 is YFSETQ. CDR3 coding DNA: TGCGCCAGCAGCCCGCTGGGGGGGGAGACTCCAAGGGGAGGCTACACCTTC. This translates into CASSPLGGETPRGGYTF. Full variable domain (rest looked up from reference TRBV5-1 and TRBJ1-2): KAGVTQTPRYLIKTRGQQVTLSCSPISGHRSVSWYQQTPGQGLQFLFEYFSETQRNKGNFPGRFSGRQFSNSRSEMNVSTLELGDSALYLCASSPLGGETPRGGYTFGSGTRLTVV.

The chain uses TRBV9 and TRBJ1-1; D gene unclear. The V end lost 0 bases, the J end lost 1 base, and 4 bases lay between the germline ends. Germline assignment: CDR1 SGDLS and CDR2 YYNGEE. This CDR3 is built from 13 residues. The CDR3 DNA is TGTGCCAGCAGCGTAGGAGCGAACACTGAAGCTTTCTTT. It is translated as CASSVGANTEAFF.

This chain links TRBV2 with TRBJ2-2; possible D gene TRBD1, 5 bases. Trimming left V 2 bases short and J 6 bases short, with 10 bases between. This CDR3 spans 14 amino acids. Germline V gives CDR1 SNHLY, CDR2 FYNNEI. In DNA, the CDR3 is TGTGCCAGCAGTGAAACCAGGGCTGCCGGGGAGCTGTTTTTT. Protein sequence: CASSETRAAGELFF.

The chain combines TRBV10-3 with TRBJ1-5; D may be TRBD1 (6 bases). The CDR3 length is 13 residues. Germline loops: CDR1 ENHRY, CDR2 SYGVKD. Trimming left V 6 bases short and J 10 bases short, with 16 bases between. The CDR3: CAIREGQGQPQHF. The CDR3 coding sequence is TGTGCCATCAGAGAGGGGCAGGGGCAACCCCAGCATTTT.

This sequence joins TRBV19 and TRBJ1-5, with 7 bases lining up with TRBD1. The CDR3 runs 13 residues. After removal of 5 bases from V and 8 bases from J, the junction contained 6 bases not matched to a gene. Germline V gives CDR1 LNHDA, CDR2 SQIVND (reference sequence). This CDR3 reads CASSSDRVEPQHF. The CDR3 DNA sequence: TGTGCCAGTAGTTCCGACAGGGTTGAGCCCCAGCATTTT.

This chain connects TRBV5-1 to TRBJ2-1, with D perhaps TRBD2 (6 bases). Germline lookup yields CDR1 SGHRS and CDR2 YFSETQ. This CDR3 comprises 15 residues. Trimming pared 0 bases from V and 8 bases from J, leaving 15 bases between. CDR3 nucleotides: TGCGCCAGCAGCTTGGGGTCCGGGACTCCGTATGAGCAGTTCTTC. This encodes CASSLGSGTPYEQFF.

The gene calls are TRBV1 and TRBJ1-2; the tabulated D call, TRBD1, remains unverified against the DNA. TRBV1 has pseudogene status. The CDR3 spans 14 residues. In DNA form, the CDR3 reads TGCACCAGCAGCCAAGGGACAGACCTCTATGGCTACACCTTC. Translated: CTSSQGTDLYGYTF.

CDR3 sequence: CASSEDSGSFSDYEQYF. The CDR3 DNA follows: TGTGCCAGCTCGGAGGATAGCGGGAGTTTCTCCGACTACGAGCAGTACTTC. V gene TRBV18 combines with J gene TRBJ2-7; 9 nucleotides match TRBD2. Germline V CDR1 and CDR2: KGHSH, LQKENI. This CDR3 has 17 residues. V lost 6 bases and J lost 3; bases outside the gene matches: 15.

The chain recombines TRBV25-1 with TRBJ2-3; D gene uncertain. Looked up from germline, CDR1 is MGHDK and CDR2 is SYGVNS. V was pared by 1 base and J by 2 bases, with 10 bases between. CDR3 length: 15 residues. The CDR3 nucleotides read TGTGCCAGCAGTGAATTAAACAGCTCCACAGATACGCAGTATTTT. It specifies CASSELNSSTDTQYF. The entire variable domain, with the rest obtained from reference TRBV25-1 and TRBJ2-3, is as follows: EADIYQTPRYLVIGTGKKITLECSQTMGHDKMYWYQQDPGMELHLIHYSYGVNSTEKGDLSSESTVSRIRTEHFPLTLESARPSHTSQYLCASSELNSSTDTQYFGPGTRLTVL.

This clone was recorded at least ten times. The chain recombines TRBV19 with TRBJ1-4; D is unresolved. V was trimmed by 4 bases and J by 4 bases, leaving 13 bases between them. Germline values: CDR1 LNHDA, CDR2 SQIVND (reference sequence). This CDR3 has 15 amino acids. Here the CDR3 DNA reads TGTGCCAGTAGTAGCAGGCGAAGGATTAATGAAAAACTGTTTTTT. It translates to CASSSRRRINEKLFF.

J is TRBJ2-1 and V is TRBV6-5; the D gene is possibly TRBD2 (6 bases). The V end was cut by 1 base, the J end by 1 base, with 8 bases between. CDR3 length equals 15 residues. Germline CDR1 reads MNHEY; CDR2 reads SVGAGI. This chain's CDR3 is CASSYLRGSYNEQFF. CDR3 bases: TGTGCCAGCAGTTACTTGCGGGGATCCTACAATGAGCAGTTCTTC.

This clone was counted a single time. CDR3 in amino acids: CASRLTGLLSGNTIYF. The CDR3 DNA sequence: TGTGCCAGCAGACTGACAGGTCTCCTCTCTGGAAACACCATATATTTT. This rearrangement joins TRBV28 to TRBJ1-3; D perhaps matches TRBD1 (6 bases). Germline values: CDR1 MDHEN, CDR2 SYDVKM. The CDR3 loop spans 16 amino acids. Trimming left V 6 bases short and J 0 bases short, with 15 bases between.